This TCR beta chain was profiled in a study of blood T cell repertoires in COVID-19. Study overall: Specimens from acute and convalescent COVID-19 originated in the United States, Italy and Spain.

Methods used by the authors: Amplifying reference gene primers gave estimates of nucleated cell counts. Assay used: immunoSEQ multiplex PCR; TCRdb lists only in-frame clones, some missing. The V and J calls and clone size were taken over from that table, and D and trimming were inferred from the DNA. The repertoire holds some 180,000 clones, with 80% to 90% as singletons. V was trimmed by 6 bases and J by 1 base, leaving 10 bases between them. The CDR3 runs to 13 residues. From germline, CDR1 is SGHTA and CDR2 FQGTGA. This clone appeared once. The chain uses TRBV7-3 and TRBJ2-7; D perhaps matches TRBD2 (5 bases). This receptor was obtained from a woman between 65 and 79 years old who had recovered from COVID-19. Sample: peripheral blood. CDR3 in amino acids: CASSGGPSYEQYF. DNA of the CDR3: TGTGCCAGCAGTGGCGGGCCATCCTACGAGCAGTACTTC.